This TCR beta chain was sequenced in a study of CD8+ T cells in alopecia areata. Study outcomes and limitations: With patients, TCR sharing proved less clear than in mice, a difference possibly related to HLA. For lesional scalp, especially alopecia totalis/universalis, clonality was higher than in normal scalp. Sequences from scalp samples also cover resident alphabeta T cells of normal skin.

PBMCs were stained for CD3, CD4 and CD8, and CD4+ and CD8+ T cells were sorted. About this clone itself: Its antigen is still unknown.

RNA extraction and reverse transcription yielded cDNA as sequencing template. The protocol was immunoSEQ multiplex PCR, while the TCRdb copy is restricted to in-frame clones and leaves out a portion. The data show roughly 100,000 clones, with roughly 53% seen just once and roughly 8.8% held by the top ten. V lost 10 bases and J lost 1; bases outside the gene matches: 7. The CDR3 is 14 residues long. The germline V gene has CDR1 SEHNR and CDR2 FQNEAQ (reference sequence). The receptor was derived from a human donor in good health. Input material: CD4+ T cells sorted from blood. This chain joins TRBV7-9 and TRBJ2-4; 7 nucleotides line up with TRBD2. The CDR3 sequence is CAIETSSAKNIQYF. CDR3 DNA: TGTGCCATTGAGACTAGCTCTGCCAAAAACATTCAGTACTTC.